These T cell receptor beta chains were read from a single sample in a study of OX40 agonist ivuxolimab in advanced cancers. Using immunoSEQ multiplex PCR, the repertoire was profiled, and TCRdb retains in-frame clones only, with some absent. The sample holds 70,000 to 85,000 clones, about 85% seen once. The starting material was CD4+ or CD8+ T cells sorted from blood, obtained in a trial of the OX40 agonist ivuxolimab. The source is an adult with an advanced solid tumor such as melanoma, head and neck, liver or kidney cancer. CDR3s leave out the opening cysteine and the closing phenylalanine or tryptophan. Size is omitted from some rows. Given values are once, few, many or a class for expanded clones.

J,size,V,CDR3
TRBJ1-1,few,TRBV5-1,ASSRVGPGTEAF
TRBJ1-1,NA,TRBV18,ASSPRGAGLNTEAF
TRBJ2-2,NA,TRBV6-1,ASSEQALTGELF
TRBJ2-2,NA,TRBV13,ASKRPGLERATGELF
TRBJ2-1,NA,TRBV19,ASSIGRGNEQF
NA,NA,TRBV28,ASSLYSYEQY
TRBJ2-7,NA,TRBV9,ASSVGQGTYEQY
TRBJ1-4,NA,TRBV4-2,ASSPGTGYEKLF
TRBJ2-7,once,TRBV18,ASSPLNPSGPDSRY
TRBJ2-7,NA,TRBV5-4,ASSSQGAGHEQY
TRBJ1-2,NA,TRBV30,AWNVKGTSYGYT
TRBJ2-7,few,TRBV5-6,ASSLVPGADYEQY
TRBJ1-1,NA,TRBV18,ASSPPNLGAEAF
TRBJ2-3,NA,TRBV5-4,ASSSRAGGYTDTQY
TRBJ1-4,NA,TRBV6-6,ASSAGQGATNEKLF
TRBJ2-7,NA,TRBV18,ASSRDRSTYEQY
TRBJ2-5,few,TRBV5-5,ASSARDYGLQTQY